One and the same sample provided the 26 T cell receptor beta chains below, sequenced in a study of cytomegalovirus exposure and HLA in healthy donors listed by TCRdb under 2017. The library was generated by the immunoSEQ multiplex PCR assay. A mixture of 60 forward primers for TCR Vbeta segments and 13 reverse primers for TCR Jbeta segments was used in the multiplex PCR. TCRdb holds this immuneACCESS table with in-frame rearrangements only. Some clones are missing; in checked studies, unresolved V genes explain under half, and the rest has no known cause. The sample table lists about 200,000 clones, 79% of them with a count of one. Together, the top ten hold around 1.6% of the sample. The sequenced sample consisted of PBMCs. The receptors were gathered from a girl between 5 and 17 years old in good health and CMV-seropositive.

V usage is TRBV27 and J usage is TRBJ1-6; 8 bases match TRBD1. CDR3 length: 17 amino acids. The V segment lost 4 bases and the J segment 5 bases; nucleotides outside the gene matches: 10. Germline lookup yields CDR1 MNHEY and CDR2 SMNVEV (reference sequence). The CDR3 sequence: CASSSLLEGQDNSPLHF. The CDR3 coding sequence is TGTGCCAGCAGTTCCCTACTAGAGGGACAGGATAATTCACCCCTCCACTTT.

The sample holds a few counts of this clone. This sample also contains other DNA sequences that code for the same CDR3. The J gene is TRBJ2-5, the V gene TRBV7-2; 7 bases agree with TRBD2. The CDR3 has 14 amino acids. Per the germline V gene, CDR1 is SGHTA and CDR2 is FQGNSA. The junction had 3 bases not matched to a gene; V was cut back by 1 base and J by 4 bases. As DNA, the CDR3 is TGTGCCAGCAGCTTAGGATTAGCGGGAGAGACCCAGTACTTC. This encodes CASSLGLAGETQYF.

V usage is TRBV7-8 and J usage is TRBJ1-2; 12 bases fit TRBD1. Losses at the gene ends were 2 bases for V and 8 bases for J; bases not matched to a gene: 6. The CDR3 length is 15 residues. Germline V gene sequence: CDR1 SGHVS, CDR2 FQNEAQ. Written as DNA, the CDR3 is TGTGCCAGCAGCTTAACGGGACAGGGGGCGAGCGGCTACACCTTC. Translating gives CASSLTGQGASGYTF.

The chain recombines TRBV27 with TRBJ2-7; weak D call: TRBD1 (6 bases). Germline V gene lookup returns CDR1 MNHEY and CDR2 SMNVEV (reference sequence). This CDR3 has 13 amino acids. Trimming stripped 6 bases from V and 2 bases from J, with 11 bases between. CDR3 nucleotide sequence: TGTGCCAGCAGAAGACAGGCAACCTACGAGCAGTACTTC. This translates into CASRRQATYEQYF.

The gene calls are TRBV12-5 and TRBJ1-5; 10 nucleotides agree with TRBD1. The trim removed 7 bases at V and 3 bases at J, leaving 9 bases unmatched. Germline CDR1 LGHNT, CDR2 FRNRAP. The CDR3 is 16 amino acids. The CDR3 is CASAQGTGAYNQPQHF. The CDR3 nucleotides are TGTGCTAGTGCCCAGGGGACAGGGGCCTACAATCAGCCCCAGCATTTT.

This clone was seen only a few times. The chain employs TRBV7-9 and TRBJ1-6, with D unclear. V lost 2 bases and J lost 7, with 6 bases in between. The CDR3 has 13 amino acids. Germline assignment: CDR1 SEHNR and CDR2 FQNEAQ (reference sequence). The CDR3 nucleotides are TGTGCCAGCAGCTTAACCACAAATTCACCCCTCCACTTT. This sequence encodes CASSLTTNSPLHF.

The chain has TRBV7-9 and TRBJ2-2; D gene unclear. This CDR3 region has 12 residues. The V gene lost 3 bases and the J gene lost 6 bases, with 5 bases spanning the gap. Germline values: CDR1 SEHNR, CDR2 FQNEAQ (reference sequence). The CDR3 region is CASSFRSGELFF. For the CDR3, the DNA is TGTGCCAGCAGCTTCCGGTCCGGGGAGCTGTTTTTT.

This clone was detected a few times. The chain has TRBV5-4 and TRBJ2-5; 7 nucleotides line up with TRBD1. Trimming cost V 3 bases and J 5 bases; bases outside gene matches: 7. Germline loops: CDR1 SGHNT, CDR2 YYREEE (reference sequence). CDR3 size: 14 residues. CDR3 in DNA: TGTGCCAGCAGCTACGACAGGGCCGGTGAGACCCAGTACTTC. This sequence encodes CASSYDRAGETQYF.

The chain employs TRBV7-2 and TRBJ2-7, with D possibly matching TRBD1 (6 bases). V gave up 1 base and J gave up 3 bases, with 10 bases separating them. The germline V gene encodes CDR1 SGHTA and CDR2 FQGNSA. The CDR3 sequence is 14 residues long. The CDR3 protein is CASSLGGGFYEQYF. The CDR3 bases are TGTGCCAGCAGCTTAGGAGGGGGATTCTACGAGCAGTACTTC.

The chain recombines TRBV7-7 with TRBJ2-1, with 10 nucleotides matching TRBD1. The germline V gene encodes CDR1 SSHAT and CDR2 FNYEAQ (reference sequence). The junction had 8 bases not matched to a gene; V was cut back by 5 bases and J by 7 bases. This CDR3 is built from 15 residues. The CDR3 coding sequence is TGTGCCAGCAGCCCGCCGGGACAGGGGAAAAATGAGCAGTTCTTC. It codes for CASSPPGQGKNEQFF.

This clone occurred once. The chain uses TRBV11-3 and TRBJ2-3; D possibly corresponds to TRBD2 (6 bases). Trimming stripped 4 bases from V and 1 base from J, with 21 bases between. The CDR3 totals 18 residues. CDR1 is SGHNT and CDR2 is YENEEA in the germline V gene. CDR3 in DNA: TGTGCCAGCAGCTCCCGGGCAATAGGACTATCGGGCACAGATACGCAGTATTTT. It yields the protein CASSSRAIGLSGTDTQYF.

The chain carries TRBV25-1 and TRBJ1-3, with 7 nucleotides matching TRBD1. Trimming cost V 6 bases and J 2 bases; bases outside gene matches: 4. The CDR3 loop spans 14 amino acids. Germline CDR1 and CDR2: MGHDK and SYGVNS. In DNA, the CDR3 is TGTGCCAGCAGATCGACAGGGACTGGAAACACCATATATTTT. Translating gives CASRSTGTGNTIYF.

The chain links TRBV9 to TRBJ2-7; 12 positions agree with TRBD2. The CDR3 is made up of 16 amino acids. The junction had 7 bases not matched to a gene; V was cut back by 0 bases and J by 6 bases. In germline, CDR1 is SGDLS, CDR2 YYNGEE. CDR3 region: CASSVGLAGGFGEQYF. The CDR3 DNA reads as TGTGCCAGCAGCGTAGGGCTAGCGGGGGGGTTCGGCGAGCAGTACTTC.

This chain uses TRBV6-1 with TRBJ1-4; 8 bases match TRBD1. The V gene's germline CDR1 is MNHNS and CDR2 SASEGT. The CDR3 consists of 15 residues. Germline trimming cut 5 bases from V and 3 bases from J; bases unmatched to any gene: 5. CDR3 amino acids: CASSSGGAANEKLFF. In DNA, the CDR3 is TGTGCCAGCAGTTCAGGGGGCGCGGCTAATGAAAAACTGTTTTTT.

This chain uses TRBV15 with TRBJ1-3; D gene ambiguous. The V gene lost 0 bases and the J gene lost 0 bases, with 6 bases spanning the gap. CDR1 and CDR2 from the germline V gene are LNHNV and YYDKDF (reference sequence). The CDR3 loop spans 15 amino acids. The CDR3 loop is CATSRDYTSGNTIYF. The DNA for the CDR3 is TGTGCCACCAGCAGAGATTACACCTCTGGAAACACCATATATTTT.

The genes are TRBV5-6 and TRBJ2-7; 9 bases match TRBD1. Germline CDR1 is SGHDT and CDR2 is YYEEEE. CDR3 length: 14 amino acids. Trimming took 4 bases from V and 3 from J; bases not matched to a gene: 5. The chain's CDR3 is CASSGHRGLYEQYF. CDR3 coding DNA: TGTGCCAGCAGCGGCCACAGGGGGCTCTACGAGCAGTACTTC. The variable domain in full, with the rest retrieved from reference TRBV5-6 and TRBJ2-7, is DAGVTQSPTHLIKTRGQQVTLRCSPKSGHDTVSWYQQALGQGPQFIFQYYEEEERQRGNFPDRFSGHQFPNYSSELNVNALLLGDSALYLCASSGHRGLYEQYFGPGTRLTVT.

The chain is built from TRBV4-3 and TRBJ1-1; tentatively, D is TRBD1 (6 bases). Germline CDR1 and CDR2: LGHNA and YSLEER. The V end lost 4 bases, the J end lost 5 bases, and 17 bases lay between the germline ends. This CDR3 region has 15 residues. The chain's CDR3 is CASSRLHTGRTEAFF. CDR3 nucleotides: TGCGCCAGCAGCCGCCTTCACACAGGGCGAACTGAAGCTTTCTTT.

The V gene is TRBV5-6, the J gene TRBJ2-1, with 10 bases fitting TRBD1. This CDR3 comprises 17 residues. The V segment lost 4 bases and the J segment 3 bases; nucleotides outside the gene matches: 10. Germline CDR1 reads SGHDT; CDR2 reads YYEEEE. The CDR3 DNA is TGTGCCAGCAGCAACCCCCCGGGACAGGGGATCTACAATGAGCAGTTCTTC. Protein: CASSNPPGQGIYNEQFF. Based on the CDR3 plus reference TRBV5-6 and TRBJ2-1, the full variable domain is DAGVTQSPTHLIKTRGQQVTLRCSPKSGHDTVSWYQQALGQGPQFIFQYYEEEERQRGNFPDRFSGHQFPNYSSELNVNALLLGDSALYLCASSNPPGQGIYNEQFFGPGTRLTVL.

This clone was recorded a few times. This chain connects TRBV6-1 to TRBJ1-3, with D maybe TRBD1 (5 bases). Deletions cut 4 bases from V and 2 bases from J, with 12 bases between. The germline V gene encodes CDR1 MNHNS and CDR2 SASEGT. The CDR3 runs 15 residues. CDR3 region: CASSGRQFTGNTIYF. The CDR3 DNA is TGTGCCAGCAGTGGGAGACAGTTCACTGGAAACACCATATATTTT.

This clone was found once. The chain carries TRBV5-1 and TRBJ1-4, with D possibly matching TRBD1 (6 bases). The CDR3 runs to 14 residues. With 0 bases removed from V and 8 bases from J, the gap between germline ends came to 11 bases. The germline V gene encodes CDR1 SGHRS and CDR2 YFSETQ. The CDR3, as DNA: TGCGCCAGCAGCTTGGCCAGGGGAGGGGAAAAACTGTTTTTT. It specifies CASSLARGGEKLFF.

The genes are TRBV6-5 and TRBJ1-4, with D uncertain. Per the germline V gene, CDR1 is MNHEY and CDR2 is SVGAGI. Between the trimmed V and J ends, which lost 8 bases and 4 bases, there was a span of 14 bases. The CDR3 is made up of 14 amino acids. The CDR3 coding sequence is TGTGCCAGCGGGAGGACGGGAGTTAATGAAAAACTGTTTTTT. It yields the protein CASGRTGVNEKLFF.

The chain recombines TRBV7-9 with TRBJ2-7; a weak D match, TRBD2 (7 bases). The CDR3 sequence is 18 residues long. Per the germline V gene, CDR1 is SEHNR and CDR2 is FQNEAQ (reference sequence). Between the trimmed V and J ends, which lost 5 bases and 0 bases, there was a span of 23 bases. The CDR3 loop reads CASSGGARKPGPSYEQYF. CDR3 in DNA: TGTGCCAGCAGCGGGGGGGCGAGGAAGCCTGGCCCCTCCTACGAGCAGTACTTC. Full variable domain (outside the CDR3, taken from reference TRBV7-9 and TRBJ2-7): DTGVSQNPRHKITKRGQNVTFRCDPISEHNRLYWYRQTLGQGPEFLTYFQNEAQLEKSRLLSDRFSAERPKGSFSTLEIQRTEQGDSAMYLCASSGGARKPGPSYEQYFGPGTRLTVT.

This chain links TRBV9 with TRBJ1-2, with D perhaps matching TRBD1 (6 bases). The germline V and J ends were trimmed by 4 bases and 4 bases, with 8 bases remaining between them. This CDR3 is built from 12 residues. Germline CDR1 and CDR2: SGDLS and YYNGEE. The CDR3 DNA sequence: TGTGCCAGCAGCCCAGGGGCCTATGGCTACACCTTC. Translating it yields CASSPGAYGYTF.

CDR3 region: CASSYSGQGPYEQYF. The DNA for the CDR3 is TGTGCCAGCAGTTACTCCGGACAGGGGCCGTACGAGCAGTACTTC. The V call is TRBV6-5, the J call TRBJ2-7; 9 nucleotides align to TRBD1. Per germline, CDR1 MNHEY and CDR2 SVGAGI. V trimming: 0 bases; J trimming: 4 bases; junction bases outside the gene matches: 4. CDR3 size: 15 residues.

Of note for this clone: Other DNA sequences of this sample code for an identical CDR3. This chain uses TRBV2 with TRBJ2-2, with 16 positions matching TRBD2. V gave up 6 bases and J gave up 8 bases; unmatched junction bases: 3. Germline CDR1 and CDR2: SNHLY and FYNNEI. This CDR3 has 15 residues. The CDR3 spells CASRGLAGGPGELFF. CDR3 in DNA: TGTGCCAGCAGGGGACTAGCGGGGGGGCCAGGGGAGCTGTTTTTT.

The chain recombines TRBV7-9 with TRBJ2-7; D perhaps matches TRBD2 (6 bases). CDR1 and CDR2 from the germline V gene are SEHNR and FQNEAQ (reference sequence). V was pared by 6 bases and J by 6 bases, with 15 bases between. This CDR3 comprises 13 residues. The CDR3 DNA is TGTGCCAGCAGTCTCCCGGGGGAAAGCGAGCAGTACTTC. Amino acids: CASSLPGESEQYF. Using reference TRBV7-9 and TRBJ2-7 for the parts outside the CDR3, the full variable domain is DTGVSQNPRHKITKRGQNVTFRCDPISEHNRLYWYRQTLGQGPEFLTYFQNEAQLEKSRLLSDRFSAERPKGSFSTLEIQRTEQGDSAMYLCASSLPGESEQYFGPGTRLTVT.